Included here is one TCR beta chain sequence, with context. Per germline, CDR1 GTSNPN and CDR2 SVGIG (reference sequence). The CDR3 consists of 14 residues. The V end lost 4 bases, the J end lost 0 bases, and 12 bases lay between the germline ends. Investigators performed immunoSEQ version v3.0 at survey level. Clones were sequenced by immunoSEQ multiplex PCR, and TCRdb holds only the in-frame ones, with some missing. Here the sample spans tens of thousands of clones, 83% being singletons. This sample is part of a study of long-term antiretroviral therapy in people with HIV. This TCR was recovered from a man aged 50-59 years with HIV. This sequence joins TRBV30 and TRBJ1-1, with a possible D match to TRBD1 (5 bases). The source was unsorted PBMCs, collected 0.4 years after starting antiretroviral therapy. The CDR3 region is CAWNRPPLNTEAFF. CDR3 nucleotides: TGTGCCTGGAACAGGCCGCCCTTGAACACTGAAGCTTTCTTT.